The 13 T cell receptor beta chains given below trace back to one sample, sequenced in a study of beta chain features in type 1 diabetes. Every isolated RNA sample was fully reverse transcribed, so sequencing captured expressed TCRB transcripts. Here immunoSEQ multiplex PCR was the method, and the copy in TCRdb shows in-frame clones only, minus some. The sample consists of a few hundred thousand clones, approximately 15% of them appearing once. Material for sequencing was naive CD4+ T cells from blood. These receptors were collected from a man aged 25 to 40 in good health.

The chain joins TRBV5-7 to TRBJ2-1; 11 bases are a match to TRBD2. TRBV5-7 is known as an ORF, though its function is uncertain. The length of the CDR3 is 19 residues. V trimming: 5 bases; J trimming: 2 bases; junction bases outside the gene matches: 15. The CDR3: CASRPDGLAGGCTYNEQFF. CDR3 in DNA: TGTGCCAGCAGACCGGACGGTCTAGCGGGAGGTTGCACCTACAATGAGCAGTTCTTC.

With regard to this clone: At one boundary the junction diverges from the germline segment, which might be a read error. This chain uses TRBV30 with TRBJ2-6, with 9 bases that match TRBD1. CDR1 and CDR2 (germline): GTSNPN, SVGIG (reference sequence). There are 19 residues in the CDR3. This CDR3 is CSWTLNLGQGWYGANVLTF. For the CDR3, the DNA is TGTTCCTGGACCCTAAACTTGGGACAGGGTTGGTATGGGGCCAACGTCCTGACTTTC.

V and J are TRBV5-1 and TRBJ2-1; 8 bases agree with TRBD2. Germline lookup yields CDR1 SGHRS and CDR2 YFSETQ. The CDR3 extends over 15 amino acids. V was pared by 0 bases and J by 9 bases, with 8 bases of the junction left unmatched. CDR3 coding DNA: TGCGCCAGCAGCTTGGCCGGGAGGGCCGGAGGTGAGCAGTTCTTC. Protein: CASSLAGRAGGEQFF. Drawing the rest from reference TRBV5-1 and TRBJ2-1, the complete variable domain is KAGVTQTPRYLIKTRGQQVTLSCSPISGHRSVSWYQQTPGQGLQFLFEYFSETQRNKGNFPGRFSGRQFSNSRSEMNVSTLELGDSALYLCASSLAGRAGGEQFFGPGTRLTVL.

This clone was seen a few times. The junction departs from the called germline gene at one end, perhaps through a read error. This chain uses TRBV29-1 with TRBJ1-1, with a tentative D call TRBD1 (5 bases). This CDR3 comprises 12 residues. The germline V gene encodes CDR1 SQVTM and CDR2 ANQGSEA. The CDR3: CSVDWGYRGVRF. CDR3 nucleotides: TGCAGCGTTGACTGGGGATACCGGGGGGTTCGATTT.

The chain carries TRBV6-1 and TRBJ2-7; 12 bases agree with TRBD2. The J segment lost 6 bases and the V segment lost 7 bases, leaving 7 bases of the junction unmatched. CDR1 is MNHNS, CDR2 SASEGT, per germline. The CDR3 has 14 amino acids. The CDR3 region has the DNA TGTGCCAGCATTAGACTAGCGGGAGTCGGCGAGCAGTACGTC. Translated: CASIRLAGVGEQYV.

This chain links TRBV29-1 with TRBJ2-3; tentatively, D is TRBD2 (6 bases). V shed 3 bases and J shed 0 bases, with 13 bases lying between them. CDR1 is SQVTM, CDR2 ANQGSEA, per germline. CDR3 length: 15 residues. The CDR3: CSVEGLTSSTDTQYF. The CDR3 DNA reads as TGCAGCGTTGAGGGACTGACATCGAGCACAGATACGCAGTATTTT.

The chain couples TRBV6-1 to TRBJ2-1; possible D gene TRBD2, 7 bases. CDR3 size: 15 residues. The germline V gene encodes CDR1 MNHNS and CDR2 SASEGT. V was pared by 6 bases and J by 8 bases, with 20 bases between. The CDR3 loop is CASSFRGGPAYEQFF. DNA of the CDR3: TGTGCCAGCAGCTTTAGGGGGGGCCCTGCATATGAGCAGTTCTTC.

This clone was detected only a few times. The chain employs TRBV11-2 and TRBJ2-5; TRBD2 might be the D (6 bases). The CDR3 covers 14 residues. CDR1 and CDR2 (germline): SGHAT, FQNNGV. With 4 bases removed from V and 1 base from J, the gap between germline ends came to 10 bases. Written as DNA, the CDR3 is TGTGCCAGCAGCTCCCAGCGGGTCCAAGAGACCCAGTACTTC. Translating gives CASSSQRVQETQYF.

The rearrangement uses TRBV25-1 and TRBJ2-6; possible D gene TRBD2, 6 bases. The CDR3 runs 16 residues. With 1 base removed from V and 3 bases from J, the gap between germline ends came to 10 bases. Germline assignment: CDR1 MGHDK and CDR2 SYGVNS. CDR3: CASSEFGGVGANVLTF. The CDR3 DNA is TGTGCCAGCAGTGAATTCGGAGGGGTTGGGGCCAACGTCCTGACTTTC.

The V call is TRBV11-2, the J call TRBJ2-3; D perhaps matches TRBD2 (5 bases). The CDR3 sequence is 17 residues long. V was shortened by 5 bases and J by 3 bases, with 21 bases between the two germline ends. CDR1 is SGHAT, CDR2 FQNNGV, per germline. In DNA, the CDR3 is TGTGCCAGCAGCCGTTCCGGACTGGTTTTGGGGACAGATACGCAGTATTTT. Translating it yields CASSRSGLVLGTDTQYF.

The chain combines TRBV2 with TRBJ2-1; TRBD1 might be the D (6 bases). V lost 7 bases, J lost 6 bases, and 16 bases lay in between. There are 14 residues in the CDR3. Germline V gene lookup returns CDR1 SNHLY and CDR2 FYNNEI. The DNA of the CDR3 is TGTGCCAGCACCATAGGACAGAAATTCAATGAGCAGTTCTTC. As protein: CASTIGQKFNEQFF.

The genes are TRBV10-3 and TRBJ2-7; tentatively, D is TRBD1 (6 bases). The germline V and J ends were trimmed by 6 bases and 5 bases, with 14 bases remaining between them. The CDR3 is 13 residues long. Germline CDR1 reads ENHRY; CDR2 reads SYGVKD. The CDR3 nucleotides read TGTGCCATCAGGGAAAAACAGGGACACGAGCAGTACGTC. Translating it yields CAIREKQGHEQYV.

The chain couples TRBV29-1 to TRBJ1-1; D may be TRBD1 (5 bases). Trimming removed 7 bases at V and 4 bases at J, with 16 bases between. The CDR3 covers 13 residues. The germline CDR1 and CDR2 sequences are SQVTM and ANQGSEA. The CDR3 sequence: CSEPSRAITEAFF. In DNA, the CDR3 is TGCAGCGAGCCATCCAGGGCGATCACTGAAGCTTTCTTT.